This T cell receptor beta chain appears in the sequencing data of a study of PD-1 blockade in classical Hodgkin lymphoma. Across the whole study: Patients were given intravenous nivolumab, 3 mg/kg, every 2 weeks. The study, taken as a whole, reports: Complete responders' baseline diversity resembled that of newly diagnosed patients. CD8+ TCR diversity did not rise significantly by C4D1, unlike CD4+.

Every patient had relapsed following autologous stem cell transplantation, and cohorts differed in brentuximab vedotin exposure. Best responses were complete response, partial response or progressive disease. Assay used: immunoSEQ multiplex PCR; TCRdb lists only in-frame clones, some missing. The sample shows over 45,000 clones, around 75% of them seen only once. CDR1 and CDR2 (germline): SGHTA, FQGNSA. The V gene lost 1 base and the J gene lost 7 bases, with 19 bases spanning the gap. CDR3 length: 16 amino acids. A word on this clone: The antigen is undetermined.

The sequencing used peripheral blood mononuclear cells (PBMCs), collected before the second cycle of nivolumab. The V and J genes are TRBV7-2 and TRBJ1-2; TRBD1 might be the D (6 bases). The sequence derives from a human donor with classical Hodgkin lymphoma. The CDR3 DNA is TGTGCCAGCAGCTTAGTTCCCCCACCAGGGGTAACTGGCTACACCTTC. Translated: CASSLVPPPGVTGYTF. The entire variable domain, with the rest obtained from reference TRBV7-2 and TRBJ1-2, is as follows: GAGVSQSPSNKVTEKGKDVELRCDPISGHTALYWYRQSLGQGLEFLIYFQGNSAPDKSGLPSDRFSAERTGGSVSTLTIQRTQQEDSAVYLCASSLVPPPGVTGYTFGSGTRLTVV.